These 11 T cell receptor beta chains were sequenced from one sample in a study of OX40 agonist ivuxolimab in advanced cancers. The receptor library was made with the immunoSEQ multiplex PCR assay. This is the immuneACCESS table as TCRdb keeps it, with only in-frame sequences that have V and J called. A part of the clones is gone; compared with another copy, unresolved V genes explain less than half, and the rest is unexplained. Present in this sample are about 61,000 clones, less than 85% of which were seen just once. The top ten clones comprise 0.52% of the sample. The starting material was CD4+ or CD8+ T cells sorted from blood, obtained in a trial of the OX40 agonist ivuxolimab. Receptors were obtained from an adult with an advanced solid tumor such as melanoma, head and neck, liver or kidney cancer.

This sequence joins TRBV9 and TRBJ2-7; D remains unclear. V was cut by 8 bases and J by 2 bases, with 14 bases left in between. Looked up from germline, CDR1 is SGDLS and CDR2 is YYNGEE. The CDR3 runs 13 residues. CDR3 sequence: CARRQSRTYEQYF. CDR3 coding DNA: TGTGCCAGGCGGCAGTCACGCACCTACGAGCAGTACTTC. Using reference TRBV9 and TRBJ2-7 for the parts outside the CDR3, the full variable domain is DSGVTQTPKHLITATGQRVTLRCSPRSGDLSVYWYQQSLDQGLQFLIQYYNGEERAKGNILERFSAQQFPDLHSELNLSSLELGDSALYFCARRQSRTYEQYFGPGTRLTVT.

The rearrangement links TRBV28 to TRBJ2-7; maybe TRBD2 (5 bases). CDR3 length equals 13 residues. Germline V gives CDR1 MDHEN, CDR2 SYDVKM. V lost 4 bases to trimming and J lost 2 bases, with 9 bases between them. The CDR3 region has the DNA TGTGCCAGCAGTTCTGGGGAGACCTACGAGCAGTACTTC. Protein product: CASSSGETYEQYF.

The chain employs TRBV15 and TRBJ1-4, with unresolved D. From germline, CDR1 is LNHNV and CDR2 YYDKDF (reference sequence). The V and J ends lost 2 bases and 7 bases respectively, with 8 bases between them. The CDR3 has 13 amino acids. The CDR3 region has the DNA TGTGCCACCAGCAGACAGGCTGGTGAAAAACTGTTTTTT. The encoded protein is CATSRQAGEKLFF.

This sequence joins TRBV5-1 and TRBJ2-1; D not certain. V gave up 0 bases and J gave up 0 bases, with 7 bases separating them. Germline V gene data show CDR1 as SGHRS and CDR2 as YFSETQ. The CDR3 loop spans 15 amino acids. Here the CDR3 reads CASSLDGDSYNEQFF. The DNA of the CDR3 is TGCGCCAGCAGCTTGGATGGGGACTCCTACAATGAGCAGTTCTTC.

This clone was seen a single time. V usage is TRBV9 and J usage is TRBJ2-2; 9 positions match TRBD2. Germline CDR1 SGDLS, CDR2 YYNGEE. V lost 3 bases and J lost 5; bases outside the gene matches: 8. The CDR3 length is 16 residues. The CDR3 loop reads CASSAFLAGKTGELFF. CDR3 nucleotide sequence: TGTGCCAGCAGCGCATTTCTAGCGGGGAAGACCGGGGAGCTGTTTTTT.

CDR3 nucleotides: TGCGCCAGCAGCGGCGGGAGAAGAGATGAGCAGTTCTTC. Translation: CASSGGRRDEQFF. The chain employs TRBV4-3 and TRBJ2-1, with TRBD2 matching over 7 bases. The CDR3 sequence is 13 residues long. Germline V gene sequence: CDR1 LGHNA, CDR2 YSLEER. Trimming at V came to 5 bases and at J to 8 bases, leaving 6 bases not matched to a gene.

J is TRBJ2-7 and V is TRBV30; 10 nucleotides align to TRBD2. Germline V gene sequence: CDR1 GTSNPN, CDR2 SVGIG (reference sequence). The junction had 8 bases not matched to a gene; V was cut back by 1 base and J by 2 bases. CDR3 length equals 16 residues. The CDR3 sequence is CAWSAPGSGRAYEQYF. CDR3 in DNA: TGTGCCTGGAGTGCCCCGGGGAGCGGGAGGGCCTACGAGCAGTACTTC.

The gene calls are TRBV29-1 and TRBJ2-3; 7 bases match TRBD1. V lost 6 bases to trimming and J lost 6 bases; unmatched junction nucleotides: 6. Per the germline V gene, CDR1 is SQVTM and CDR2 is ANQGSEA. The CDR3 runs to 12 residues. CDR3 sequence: CSVDRESDTQYF. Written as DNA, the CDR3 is TGCAGCGTAGACAGGGAGTCGGATACGCAGTATTTT.

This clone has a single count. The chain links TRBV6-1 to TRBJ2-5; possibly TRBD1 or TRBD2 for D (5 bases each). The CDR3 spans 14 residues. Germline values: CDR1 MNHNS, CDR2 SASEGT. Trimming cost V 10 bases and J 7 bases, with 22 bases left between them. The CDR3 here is CATSGIGDEGTQYF. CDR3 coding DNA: TGTGCCACCTCAGGGATAGGGGACGAGGGGACCCAGTACTTC.

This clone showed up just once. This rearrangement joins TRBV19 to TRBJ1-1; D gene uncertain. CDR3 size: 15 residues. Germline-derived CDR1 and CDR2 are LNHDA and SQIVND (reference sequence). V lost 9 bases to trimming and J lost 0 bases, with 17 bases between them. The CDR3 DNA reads TGTGCCAGCCAAAGTAGGTGGCAGCTGAACACTGAAGCTTTCTTT. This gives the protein CASQSRWQLNTEAFF.

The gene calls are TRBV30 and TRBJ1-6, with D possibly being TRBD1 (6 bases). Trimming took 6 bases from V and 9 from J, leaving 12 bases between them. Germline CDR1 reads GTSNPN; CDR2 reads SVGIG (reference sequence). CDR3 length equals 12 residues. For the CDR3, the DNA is TGTGCCTGCGCTACAGGGCGTTCACCCCTCCACTTT. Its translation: CACATGRSPLHF.